What follows is one T cell receptor beta chain and its context. This specimen belongs to a study of blood T cell repertoires in COVID-19. The germline gives CDR1 LNHDA, CDR2 SQIVND (reference sequence). This CDR3 region has 16 residues. Trimming pared 4 bases from V and 1 base from J, leaving 14 bases between. Per the authors' pipeline: By means of reference gene primer amplification, nucleated cell counts were estimated. The protocol was immunoSEQ multiplex PCR, while the TCRdb copy is restricted to in-frame clones and leaves out a portion. V and J calls and clone size are those listed in that table; D and trimming were worked out from the DNA. The sample comprises about 470,000 clones, approximately 90% of which are singletons, and around 0.64% rests with the top ten.

The source of this sequence is a woman aged 18-29 years who had recovered from COVID-19. The chain couples TRBV19 to TRBJ1-5, with D perhaps matching TRBD1 (5 bases). The specimen was PBMCs or T cells enriched from blood (not recorded which). The CDR3 DNA sequence: TGTGCCAGTAGTACGCGGACATACCAGAGCAATCAGCCCCAGCATTTT. Translated, it gives CASSTRTYQSNQPQHF. The full variable domain, in which reference TRBV19 and TRBJ1-5 provide the parts outside the CDR3, is DGGITQSPKYLFRKEGQNVTLSCEQNLNHDAMYWYRQDPGQGLRLIYYSQIVNDFQKGDIAEGYSVSREKKESFPLTVTSAQKNPTAFYLCASSTRTYQSNQPQHFGDGTRLSIL.